The clone carrying this T cell receptor beta chain was detected ten times or more. The sample belongs to a study of neurological immune-mediated disorders. The cDNA came from 5'RACE with 10-nucleotide random UMIs. TCRdb fed the 5' RACE reads into MiXCR, producing one record per CDR3 protein. The sample consists of tens of thousands of distinct CDR3 sequences, 4.3% of them appearing once. This CDR3 comprises 15 residues. Germline CDR1 and CDR2: MNHEY and SMNVEV (reference sequence). V was pared by 3 bases and J by 4 bases, with 13 bases between. Specified time point: longitudinal time-point 3. Sequencing was carried out using PBMCs. This clonotype was sampled from a woman between 55 and 75 years old with multiple sclerosis. J is TRBJ1-5 and V is TRBV27, with D possibly matching TRBD1 (5 bases). The CDR3 is CASSLEGQRNQPQHF. In nucleotides, the CDR3 is TGTGCCAGCAGTTTGGAGGGGCAACGAAATCAGCCCCAGCATTTT.